This TCR beta chain was observed in a study of shared clonotypes between healthy human individuals. Findings of the study overall: Larger estimated richness was generally recorded for naive subsets relative to memory subsets.

About this clone: Antigen unknown.

The DNA input per sorted-subset replicate PCR was 200 ng, corresponding to some 27,000 T cell genomes. Profiling relied on immunoSEQ multiplex PCR, and the TCRdb table lists in-frame clones only, not all of them. Among roughly 2,500,000 clones, 93% were seen once, and the ten largest hold 0.36%. Germline CDR1 SGHTA, CDR2 FQGTGA. Trimming at V came to 6 bases and at J to 2 bases, leaving 6 bases not matched to a gene. CDR3 length: 15 amino acids. The TCR was taken from a young man in good health. Some clones in this sample may be carry-over from other donors' samples. Sequences were obtained from naive CD4+ T cells from PBMCs. Subset: CD45RA+ positively selected. The chain recombines TRBV7-3 with TRBJ2-2, with TRBD2 identical over 7 bases. The chain's CDR3 is CASSRSGTNTGELFF. CDR3 nucleotides: TGTGCCAGCAGTAGAAGCGGGACTAACACCGGGGAGCTGTTTTTT. Based on the CDR3 plus reference TRBV7-3 and TRBJ2-2, the full variable domain is GAGVSQTPSNKVTEKGKYVELRCDPISGHTALYWYRQSLGQGPEFLIYFQGTGAADDSGLPNDRFFAVRPEGSVSTLKIQRTERGDSAVYLCASSRSGTNTGELFFGEGSRLTVL.